This is a list of T cell receptor beta chains from one sample in a study of blood T cell repertoires in COVID-19. Clones were read by immunoSEQ multiplex PCR, and TCRdb kept only the in-frame ones, dropping some. The sample carries about 330,000 clones, roughly 88% recorded once. What was sequenced was peripheral blood. These receptors were obtained from a woman aged 45-65 years with active or convalescent COVID-19. The CDR3 runs from the conserved cysteine through the conserved F or W. Fields, in order: V gene, J gene, D gene, CDR3 DNA, CDR3 protein. The D gene is left open where the match is weak.

TRBV18,TRBJ2-6,-,TGTGCCAGCTCACTCTGGGGCGACTCTGGGGCCAACGTCCTGACTTTC,CASSLWGDSGANVLTF
TRBV30,TRBJ2-3,-,TGTGCCCGAAGGGACTTCACAGATACGCAGTATTTT,CARRDFTDTQYF
TRBV19,TRBJ2-1,-,TGTGCCAGTAGTATAGACACAGGGTATTACAATGAGCAGTTCTTC,CASSIDTGYYNEQFF
TRBV25-1,TRBJ1-6,TRBD1,TGTGCCAGCAGTGCCGACAGGGGCCCCAATTCACCCCTCCACTTT,CASSADRGPNSPLHF
TRBV7-9,TRBJ2-7,TRBD2,TGTGCCAGCAGACCGGCGTCGGCGGGGGCCTACGAGCAGTACTTC,CASRPASAGAYEQYF
TRBV11-3,TRBJ1-3,TRBD1,TGTGCCAGCAGCTTAGGCGGGACAGATGGAAACACCATATATTTT,CASSLGGTDGNTIYF
TRBV27,TRBJ2-1,-,TGTGCCAGCAGCGAAGCGGGCAATGAGCAGTTCTTC,CASSEAGNEQFF
TRBV5-1,TRBJ2-4,-,TGCGCCAGCAGCTTGTCTCCAGGGGACATTCAGTACTTC,CASSLSPGDIQYF
TRBV29-1,TRBJ1-2,TRBD1,TGCAGCGTTGGGACAGGGCATGGCTACACCTTC,CSVGTGHGYTF
TRBV30,TRBJ1-1,-,TGTGCCTGGAGCCTCCCCCCAGGGAACACTGAAGCTTTCTTT,CAWSLPPGNTEAFF
TRBV29-1,TRBJ2-1,TRBD2,TGCAGCGCCAGACTAGCGGGTAGCTCCTACAATGAGCAGTTCTTC,CSARLAGSSYNEQFF
TRBV19,TRBJ1-5,-,TGTGCCAGTAGTCCCTTTAATCAGCCCCAGCATTTT,CASSPFNQPQHF
TRBV15,TRBJ1-2,-,TGTGCCACCAGCCCAGGATCCGTTTATGGCTACACCTTC,CATSPGSVYGYTF
TRBV11-1,TRBJ1-2,TRBD1,TGTGCCAGCAGCTCGGCACAGGGGGCGAAGGGCTACACCTTC,CASSSAQGAKGYTF
TRBV7-9,TRBJ2-2,TRBD1,TGTGCCAGCAGCGCGGGACAGGGGGCGACCGGGGAGCTGTTTTTT,CASSAGQGATGELFF
TRBV13,TRBJ2-7,-,TGTGCCAGCAGCTTGGCCGACAGGCTGGCCTACGAGCAGTACTTC,CASSLADRLAYEQYF
TRBV14,TRBJ1-1,-,TGTGCCAGCAGCCAAGGGTGGTGGAACTATGAAGCTTTCTTT,CASSQGWWNYEAFF
TRBV11-3,TRBJ2-5,-,TGTGCCAGCAGCTTAGAAATGCGAGAGACCCAGTACTTC,CASSLEMRETQYF
TRBV15,TRBJ2-1,-,TGTGCCACCAGCAGAGATCGGGGGTGGAACAATGAGCAGTTCTTC,CATSRDRGWNNEQFF
TRBV25-1,TRBJ2-6,-,TGTGCCAGCAGTGGGAGCGCAGGGCGCTCTGGGGCCAACGTCCTGACTTTC,CASSGSAGRSGANVLTF
TRBV4-3,TRBJ1-2,TRBD1,TGCGCCAGCAGCCAAGAGGGGACAGGGCCCTATGGCTACACCTTC,CASSQEGTGPYGYTF
TRBV2,TRBJ2-7,-,TGTGCCAGCAAGGCAGCGGTGGTCTACGAGCAGTACTTC,CASKAAVVYEQYF
TRBV7-9,TRBJ1-2,-,TGTGCCAGCAGCTTAGGGGAGGGAAGCGGCTACACCTTC,CASSLGEGSGYTF
TRBV27,TRBJ1-2,-,TGTGCCAGCAGTTTACAGAGACAGGACTCTAACTATGGCTACACCTTC,CASSLQRQDSNYGYTF
TRBV9,TRBJ1-5,-,TGTGCCAGCAGCGTATCACAGGGAAAATCGAATCAGCCCCAGCATTTT,CASSVSQGKSNQPQHF
TRBV5-4,TRBJ2-2,-,TGTGCCACCCGGACTCCCAACACCGGGGAGCTGTTTTTT,CATRTPNTGELFF
TRBV19,TRBJ1-2,-,TGTGCCAGTAGTACCGCCCGGAGCCGGAACTATGGCTACACCTTC,CASSTARSRNYGYTF
TRBV6-5,TRBJ1-4,TRBD1,TGTGCCAGCGACAGGGGAACTCGTGAAAAACTGTTTTTT,CASDRGTREKLFF
TRBV28,TRBJ1-5,-,TGTGCCAGCAGTTTATGGGCAGTCCCAAGCAATCAGCCCCAGCATTTT,CASSLWAVPSNQPQHF
TRBV3-1/TRBV3-2,TRBJ2-7,-,TGTGCCAGCAGCTACAGCTCCTACGAGCAGTACTTC,CASSYSSYEQYF
TRBV6-2/TRBV6-3,TRBJ1-1,-,TGTGCCAGCAGTTACGGGTGGGGCGGATCCACTGAAGCTTTCTTT,CASSYGWGGSTEAFF
TRBV28,TRBJ1-2,-,TGTGCCAGCAGTTTATTCCCATCTGACATAAACTATGGCTACACCTTC,CASSLFPSDINYGYTF